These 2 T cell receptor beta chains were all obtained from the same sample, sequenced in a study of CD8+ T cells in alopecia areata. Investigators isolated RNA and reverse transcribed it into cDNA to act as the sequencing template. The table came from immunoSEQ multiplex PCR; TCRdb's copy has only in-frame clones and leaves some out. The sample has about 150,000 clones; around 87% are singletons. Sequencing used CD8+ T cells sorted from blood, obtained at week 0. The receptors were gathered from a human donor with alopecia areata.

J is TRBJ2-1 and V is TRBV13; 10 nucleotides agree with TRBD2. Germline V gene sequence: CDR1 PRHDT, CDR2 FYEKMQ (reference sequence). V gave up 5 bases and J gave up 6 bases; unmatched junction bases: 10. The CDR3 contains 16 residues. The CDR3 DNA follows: TGTGCCAGCAGCCCCAGCCAGCGGGGGGGCCGCAATGAGCAGTTCTTC. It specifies CASSPSQRGGRNEQFF. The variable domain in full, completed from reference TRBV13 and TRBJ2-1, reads AAGVIQSPRHLIKEKRETATLKCYPIPRHDTVYWYQQGPGQDPQFLISFYEKMQSDKGSIPDRFSAQQFSDYHSELNMSSLELGDSALYFCASSPSQRGGRNEQFFGPGTRLTVL.

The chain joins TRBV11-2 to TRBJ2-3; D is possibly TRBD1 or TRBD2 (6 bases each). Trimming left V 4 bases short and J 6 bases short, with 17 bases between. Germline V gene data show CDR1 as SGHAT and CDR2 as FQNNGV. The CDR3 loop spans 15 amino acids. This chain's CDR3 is CASSSTGAPRDTQYF. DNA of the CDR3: TGTGCCAGCAGCTCCACGGGGGCCCCTCGGGATACGCAGTATTTT.